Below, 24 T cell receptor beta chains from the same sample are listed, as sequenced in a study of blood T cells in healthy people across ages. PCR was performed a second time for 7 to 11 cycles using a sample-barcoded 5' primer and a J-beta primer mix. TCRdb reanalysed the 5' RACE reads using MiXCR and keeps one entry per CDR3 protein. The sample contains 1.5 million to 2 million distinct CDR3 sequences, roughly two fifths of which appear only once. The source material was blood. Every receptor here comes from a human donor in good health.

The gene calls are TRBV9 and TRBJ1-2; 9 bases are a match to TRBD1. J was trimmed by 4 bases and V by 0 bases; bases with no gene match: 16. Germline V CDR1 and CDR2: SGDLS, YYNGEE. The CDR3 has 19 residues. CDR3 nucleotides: TGTGCCAGCAGCGTAGACTCACCCGGAGGGGACAGGGCGATCTATGGCTACACCTTC. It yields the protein CASSVDSPGGDRAIYGYTF.

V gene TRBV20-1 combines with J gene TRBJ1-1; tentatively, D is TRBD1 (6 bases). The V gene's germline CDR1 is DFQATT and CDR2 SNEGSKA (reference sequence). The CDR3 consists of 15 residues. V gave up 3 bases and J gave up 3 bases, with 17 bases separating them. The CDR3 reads CSARSETEGDTEAFF. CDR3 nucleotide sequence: TGCAGTGCTAGGAGTGAGACGGAGGGGGACACTGAAGCTTTCTTT.

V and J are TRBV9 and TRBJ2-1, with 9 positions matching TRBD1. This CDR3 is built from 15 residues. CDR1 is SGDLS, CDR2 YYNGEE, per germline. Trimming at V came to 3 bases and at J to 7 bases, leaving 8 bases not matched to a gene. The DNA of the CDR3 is TGTGCCAGCAGCGCCGCGGGACAGGGCTGGAATGAGCAGTTCTTC. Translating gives CASSAAGQGWNEQFF. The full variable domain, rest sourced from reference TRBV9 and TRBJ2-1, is DSGVTQTPKHLITATGQRVTLRCSPRSGDLSVYWYQQSLDQGLQFLIQYYNGEERAKGNILERFSAQQFPDLHSELNLSSLELGDSALYFCASSAAGQGWNEQFFGPGTRLTVL.

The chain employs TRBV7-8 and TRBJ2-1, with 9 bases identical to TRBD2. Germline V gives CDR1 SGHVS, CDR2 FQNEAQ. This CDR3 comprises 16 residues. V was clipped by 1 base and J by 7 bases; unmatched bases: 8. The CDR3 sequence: CASSLGRGGQENEQFF. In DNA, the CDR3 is TGTGCCAGCAGCTTAGGGCGGGGGGGCCAGGAGAATGAGCAGTTCTTC. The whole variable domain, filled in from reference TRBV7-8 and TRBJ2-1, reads GAGVSQSPRYKVAKRGQDVALRCDPISGHVSLFWYQQALGQGPEFLTYFQNEAQLDKSGLPSDRFFAERPEGSVSTLKIQRTQQEDSAVYLCASSLGRGGQENEQFFGPGTRLTVL.

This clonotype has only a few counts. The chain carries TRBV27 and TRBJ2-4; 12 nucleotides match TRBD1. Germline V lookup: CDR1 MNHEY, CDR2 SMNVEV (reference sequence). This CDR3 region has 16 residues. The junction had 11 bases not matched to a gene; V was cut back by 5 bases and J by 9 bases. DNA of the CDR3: TGTGCCAGCAGTCTTATAACGGGACAGGGGGCGGCCATTCAGTACTTC. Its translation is CASSLITGQGAAIQYF.

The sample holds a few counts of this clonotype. CDR3: CASSQEDRASYEQYF. The CDR3 DNA is TGTGCCAGCAGCCAAGAGGACAGGGCATCCTACGAGCAGTACTTC. The genes are TRBV4-2 and TRBJ2-7; 8 bases are shared with TRBD1. CDR3 size: 15 residues. From germline, CDR1 is LGHNA and CDR2 YNFKEQ. Trimming at V came to 0 bases and at J to 1 base, leaving 2 bases not matched to a gene.

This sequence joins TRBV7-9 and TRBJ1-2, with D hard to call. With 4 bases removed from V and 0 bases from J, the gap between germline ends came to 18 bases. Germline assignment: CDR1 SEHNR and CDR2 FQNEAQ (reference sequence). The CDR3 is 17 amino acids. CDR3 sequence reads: CASSSQGYEQSNYGYTF. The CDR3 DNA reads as TGTGCCAGCAGCTCACAAGGCTACGAGCAGTCTAACTATGGCTACACCTTC. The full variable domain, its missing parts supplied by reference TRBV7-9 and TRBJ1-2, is DTGVSQNPRHKITKRGQNVTFRCDPISEHNRLYWYRQTLGQGPEFLTYFQNEAQLEKSRLLSDRFSAERPKGSFSTLEIQRTEQGDSAMYLCASSSQGYEQSNYGYTFGSGTRLTVV.

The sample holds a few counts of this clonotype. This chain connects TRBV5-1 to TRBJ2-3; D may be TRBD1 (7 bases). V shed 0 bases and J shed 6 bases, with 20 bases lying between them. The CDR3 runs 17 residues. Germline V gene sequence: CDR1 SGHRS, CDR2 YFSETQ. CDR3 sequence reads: CASSLGANRGLTDTQYF. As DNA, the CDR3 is TGCGCCAGCAGCTTGGGGGCCAACAGGGGACTCACGGATACGCAGTATTTT. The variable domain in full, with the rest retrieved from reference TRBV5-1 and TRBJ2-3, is KAGVTQTPRYLIKTRGQQVTLSCSPISGHRSVSWYQQTPGQGLQFLFEYFSETQRNKGNFPGRFSGRQFSNSRSEMNVSTLELGDSALYLCASSLGANRGLTDTQYFGPGTRLTVL.

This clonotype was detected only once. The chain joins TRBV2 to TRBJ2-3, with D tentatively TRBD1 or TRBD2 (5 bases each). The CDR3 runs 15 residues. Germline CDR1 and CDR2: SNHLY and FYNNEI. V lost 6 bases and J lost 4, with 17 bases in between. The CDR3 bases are TGTGCCAGCAGAAGGGACCTGGCCTTGGCAGATACGCAGTATTTT. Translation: CASRRDLALADTQYF. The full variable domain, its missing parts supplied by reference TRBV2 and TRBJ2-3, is EPEVTQTPSHQVTQMGQEVILRCVPISNHLYFYWYRQILGQKVEFLVSFYNNEISEKSEIFDDQFSVERPDGSNFTLKIRSTKLEDSAMYFCASRRDLALADTQYFGPGTRLTVL.

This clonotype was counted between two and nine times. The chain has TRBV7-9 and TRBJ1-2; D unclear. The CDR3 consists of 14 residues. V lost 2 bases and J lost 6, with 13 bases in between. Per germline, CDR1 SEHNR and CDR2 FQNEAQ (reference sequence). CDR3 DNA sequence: TGTGCCAGCAGCTTAAGCGAGCATTCGGATGGCTACACCTTC. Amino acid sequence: CASSLSEHSDGYTF.

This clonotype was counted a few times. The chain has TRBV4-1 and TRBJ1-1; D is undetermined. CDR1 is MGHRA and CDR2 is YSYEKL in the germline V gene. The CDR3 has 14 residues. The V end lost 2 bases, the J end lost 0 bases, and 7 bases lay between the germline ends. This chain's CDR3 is CASSQSLMNTEAFF. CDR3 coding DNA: TGCGCCAGCAGCCAATCTTTAATGAACACTGAAGCTTTCTTT.

CDR3 region: CASSSGTHTADTQYF. CDR3 sequence (DNA): TGTGCCAGCAGCTCAGGGACCCACACAGCGGATACGCAGTATTTT. This chain joins TRBV11-3 and TRBJ2-3; D possibly matches TRBD1 or TRBD2 (5 bases each). CDR1 and CDR2 (germline): SGHNT, YENEEA. The CDR3 runs to 15 residues. Trimming cost V 4 bases and J 6 bases, with 17 bases left between them.

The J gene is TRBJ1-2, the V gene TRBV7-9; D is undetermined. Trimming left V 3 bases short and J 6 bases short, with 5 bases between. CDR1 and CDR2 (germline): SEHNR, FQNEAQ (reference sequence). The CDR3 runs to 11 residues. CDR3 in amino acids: CASSFADGYTF. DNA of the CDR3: TGTGCCAGCAGCTTTGCCGATGGCTACACCTTC.

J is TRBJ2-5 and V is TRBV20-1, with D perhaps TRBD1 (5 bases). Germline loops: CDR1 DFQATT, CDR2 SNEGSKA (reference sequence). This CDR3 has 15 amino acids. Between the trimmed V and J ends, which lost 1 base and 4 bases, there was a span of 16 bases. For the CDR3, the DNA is TGCAGTGCTAGAGGGGCAAACTTAGGGGCAGAGACCCAGTACTTC. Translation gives CSARGANLGAETQYF.

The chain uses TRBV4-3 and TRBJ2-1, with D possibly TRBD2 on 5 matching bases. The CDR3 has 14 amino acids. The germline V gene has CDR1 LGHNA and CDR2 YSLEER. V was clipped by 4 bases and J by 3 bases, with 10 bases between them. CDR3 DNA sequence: TGCGCCAGCAGCCGGAACCGGGACTACAATGAGCAGTTCTTC. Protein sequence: CASSRNRDYNEQFF.

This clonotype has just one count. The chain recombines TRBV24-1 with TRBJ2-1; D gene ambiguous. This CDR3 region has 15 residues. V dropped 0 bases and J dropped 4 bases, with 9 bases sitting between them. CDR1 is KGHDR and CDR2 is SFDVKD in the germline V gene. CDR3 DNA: TGTGCCACCAGTGATTTGGAGCCCAGTTACAATGAGCAGTTCTTC. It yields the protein CATSDLEPSYNEQFF.

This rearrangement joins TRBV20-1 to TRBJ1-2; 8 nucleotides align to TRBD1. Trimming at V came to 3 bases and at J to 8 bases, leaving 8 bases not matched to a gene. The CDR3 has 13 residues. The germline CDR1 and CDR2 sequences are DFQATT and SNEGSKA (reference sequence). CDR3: CSARGRTGSGYTF. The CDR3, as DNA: TGCAGTGCTAGGGGGCGGACAGGGAGCGGCTACACCTTC.

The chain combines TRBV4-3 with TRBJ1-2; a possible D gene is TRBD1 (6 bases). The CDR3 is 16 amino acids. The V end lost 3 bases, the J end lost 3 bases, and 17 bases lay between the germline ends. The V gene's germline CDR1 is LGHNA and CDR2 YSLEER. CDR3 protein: CASSQASGDQDYGYTF. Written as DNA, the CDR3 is TGCGCCAGCAGCCAGGCTTCAGGGGATCAGGACTATGGCTACACCTTC.

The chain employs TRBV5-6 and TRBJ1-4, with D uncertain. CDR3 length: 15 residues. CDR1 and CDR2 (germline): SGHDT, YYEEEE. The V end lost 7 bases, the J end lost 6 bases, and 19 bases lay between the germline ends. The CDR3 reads CASSRDSRTDEKLFF. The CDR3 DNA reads TGTGCCAGCTCACGCGACTCCCGTACAGATGAAAAACTGTTTTTT.

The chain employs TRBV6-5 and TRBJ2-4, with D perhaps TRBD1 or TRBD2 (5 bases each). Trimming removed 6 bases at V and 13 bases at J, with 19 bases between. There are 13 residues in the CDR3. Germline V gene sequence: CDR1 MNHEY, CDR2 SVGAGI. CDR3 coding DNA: TGTGCCAGCAGCTTTAGTGAGGGGCTAGAGCAGTACTTC. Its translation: CASSFSEGLEQYF.

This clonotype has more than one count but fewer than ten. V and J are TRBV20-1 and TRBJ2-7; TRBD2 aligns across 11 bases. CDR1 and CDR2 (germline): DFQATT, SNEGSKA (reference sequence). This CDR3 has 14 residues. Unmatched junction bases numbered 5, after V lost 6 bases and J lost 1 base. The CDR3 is CSARGLAASYEQYF. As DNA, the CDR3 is TGCAGTGCCAGGGGACTAGCGGCTTCCTACGAGCAGTACTTC.

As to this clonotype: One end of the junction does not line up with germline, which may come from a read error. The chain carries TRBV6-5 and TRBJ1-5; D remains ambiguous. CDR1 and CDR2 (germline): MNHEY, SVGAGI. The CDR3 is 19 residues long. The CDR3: CAGSYSIVRGNGYNQPQHF. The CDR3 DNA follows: TGTGCCGGCAGTTACTCGATCGTTCGTGGCAATGGCTACAATCAGCCCCAGCATTTT.

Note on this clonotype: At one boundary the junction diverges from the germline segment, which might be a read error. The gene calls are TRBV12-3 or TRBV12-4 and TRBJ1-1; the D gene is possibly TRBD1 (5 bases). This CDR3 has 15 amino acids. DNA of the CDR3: TGTGCCAGCAGCTTAGGGACGAATCGGGACACTGAAGCTTTCTTT. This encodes CASSLGTNRDTEAFF.

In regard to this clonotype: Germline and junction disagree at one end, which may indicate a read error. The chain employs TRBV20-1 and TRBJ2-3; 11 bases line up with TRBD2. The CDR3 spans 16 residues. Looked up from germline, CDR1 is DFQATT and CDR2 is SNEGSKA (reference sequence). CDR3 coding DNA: TGCAGCGCTAGTGTTTCTAGCGGGGGGCCCGCAGATACGCAGTATTTT. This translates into CSASVSSGGPADTQYF.